This T cell receptor beta chain comes out of a study of blood T cell repertoires in COVID-19. Background on the study: PBMCs, B-cell-depleted T cells, or T cells were the source of the cDNA or gDNA that made up the material.

Original analysis: Estimation of nucleated cell counts was performed using reference gene primer amplification. Data came from immunoSEQ multiplex PCR; TCRdb stores just in-frame clones and leaves some out. V and J calls plus clone size are reproduced from that table; the DNA served to infer D and trimming. The sample has about 320,000 clones, about 90% seen once; the top ten hold roughly 6.5%. Germline CDR1 and CDR2: MNHEY and SMNVEV (reference sequence). Between the trimmed V and J ends, which lost 6 bases and 4 bases, there was a span of 18 bases. This CDR3 is 16 amino acids long. This clone has only a few counts.

V is TRBV27 and J is TRBJ2-2; perhaps TRBD1 as D (6 bases). The clonotype was recovered from a young man who had recovered from COVID-19. What was sequenced was peripheral blood. CDR3 DNA: TGTGCCAGCAGCACTCGACCCGGGACAACCACCGGGGAGCTGTTTTTT. As protein: CASSTRPGTTTGELFF.